This T cell receptor beta chain came from a study of blood T cell repertoires in COVID-19 (dated by TCRdb to 2018 to 2020). Some background on the complete study: Samples from collaborators originated in the United States, Italy and Spain and spanned both the acute and convalescent phases of COVID-19. The repertoires were made available in a free public database intended to serve as a resource for research on the immune response to SARS-CoV-2. Nearly every sample came with metadata listing a de-identified subject ID, COVID-19 status, age in years and sex. The material from the prospective study consisted of cDNA or gDNA derived from T cells, B-cell-depleted T cells, or PBMCs. Subjects who had been exposed to COVID-19, were actively infected with it, or had recovered from it provided the deeply sampled blood TCRbeta repertoires that made up the dataset. Where available, HLA class I and class II types were obtained from metadata supplied by the sample provider rather than from assay-based typing. Samples were obtained from the ongoing ImmuneRACE study (first 160 participants) and from approximately 1,200 subjects provided by 6 global collaborators.

The immunoSEQ Assay, a bias-controlled multiplex PCR, was used to amplify TCRbeta CDR3 regions from genomic DNA. In the original analysis: The number of nucleated cells in each sample was estimated by amplification of reference gene primers within the assay. To quantify the absolute abundance of each unique TCRbeta CDR3 rearrangement, sequence reads were collapsed and filtered. For each sample, productive Simpson clonality was calculated as the square root of Simpson's diversity index across productive rearrangements. Entries here come from immuneACCESS through TCRdb and include only in-frame sequences with V and J called. Some clones fail to appear in such tables; in the studies checked, an unresolved V gene covers under half of the shortfall, and the cause of the remainder is unknown. That table gives V, J and clone size, and the DNA gave D and trimming. This sample has more than 110,000 clones in its table, and almost 85% of those were observed once. The ten largest clones represent around 2.9% of the sample.

Each collaborating institution followed its own protocols to collect whole blood in K2EDTA tubes. For TCRbeta analysis, collaborator samples were shipped as frozen whole blood, as isolated PBMCs, or as DNA extracted from either sample type. The study at large found these results: The amount of clinical and demographic metadata varied by source and participant and was provided uncurated.

The CDR3 runs 13 residues from the cysteine to the phenylalanine. Solely the CDR3 DNA is kept, with 39 bases framed from the first base. The germline V gene encodes CDR1 MGHRA and CDR2 YSYEKL. A distance of 5 bases separates the germline ends of V and J, which lose 5 bases and 0 bases respectively. Remarks on this clone: The antigen this receptor binds is unknown. No much larger clonotype is one base removed from it; base qualities were not supplied.

This receptor was identified in a man between 45 and 60 years old with acute or convalescent COVID-19. Rearrangement joined TRBV4-1 to TRBJ1-3; no D gene call is confident. Sequencing was done on a sample of peripheral blood. The DNA sequence is given as TGCGCCAGCAGCTTATACTCTGGAAACACCATATATTTT. It is translated as CASSLYSGNTIYF.